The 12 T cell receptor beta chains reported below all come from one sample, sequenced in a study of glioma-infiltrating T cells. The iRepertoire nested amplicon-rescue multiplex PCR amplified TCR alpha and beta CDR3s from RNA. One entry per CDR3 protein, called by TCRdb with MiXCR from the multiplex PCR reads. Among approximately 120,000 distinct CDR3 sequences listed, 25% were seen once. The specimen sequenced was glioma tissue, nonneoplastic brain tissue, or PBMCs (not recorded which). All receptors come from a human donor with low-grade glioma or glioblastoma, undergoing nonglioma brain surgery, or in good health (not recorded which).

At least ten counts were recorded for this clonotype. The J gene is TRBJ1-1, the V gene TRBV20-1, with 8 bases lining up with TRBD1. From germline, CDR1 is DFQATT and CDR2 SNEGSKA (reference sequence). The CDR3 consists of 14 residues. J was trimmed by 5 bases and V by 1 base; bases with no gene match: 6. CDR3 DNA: TGCAGTGCTAGAGCCCAGGGGGCACGTACTGAAGCTTTCTTT. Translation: CSARAQGARTEAFF.

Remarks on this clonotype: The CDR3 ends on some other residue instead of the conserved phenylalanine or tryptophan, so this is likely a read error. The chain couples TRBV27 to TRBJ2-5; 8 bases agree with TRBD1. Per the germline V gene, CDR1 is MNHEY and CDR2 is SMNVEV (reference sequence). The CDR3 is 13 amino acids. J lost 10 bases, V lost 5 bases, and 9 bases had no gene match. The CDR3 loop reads CASSPTGVKNQYL. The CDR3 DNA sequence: TGTGCCAGCAGTCCGACAGGGGTAAAGAACCAGTACTTA.

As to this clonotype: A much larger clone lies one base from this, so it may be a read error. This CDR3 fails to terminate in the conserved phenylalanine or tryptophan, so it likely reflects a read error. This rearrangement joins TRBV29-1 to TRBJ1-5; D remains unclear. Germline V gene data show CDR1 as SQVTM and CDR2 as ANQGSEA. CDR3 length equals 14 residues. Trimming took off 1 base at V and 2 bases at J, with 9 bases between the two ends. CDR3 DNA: TGCAGCGTTGAAGGCAGGAGAGGCAATCAGCCCCAGCATGTT. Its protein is CSVEGRRGNQPQHV.

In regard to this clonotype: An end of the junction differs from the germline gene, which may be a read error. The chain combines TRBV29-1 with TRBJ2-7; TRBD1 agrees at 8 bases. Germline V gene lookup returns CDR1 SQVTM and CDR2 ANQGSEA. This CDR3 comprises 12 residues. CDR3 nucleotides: TGCAGCGCCCGGGGACAGGTCTACGAGCAATACTTC. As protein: CSARGQVYEQYF.

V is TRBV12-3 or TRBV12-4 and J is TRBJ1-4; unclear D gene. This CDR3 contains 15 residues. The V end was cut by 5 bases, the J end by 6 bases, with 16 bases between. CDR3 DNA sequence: TGTGCCAGCAGTCCCCGGGCACCACTTTATGAAAAACTGTTTTTT. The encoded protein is CASSPRAPLYEKLFF.

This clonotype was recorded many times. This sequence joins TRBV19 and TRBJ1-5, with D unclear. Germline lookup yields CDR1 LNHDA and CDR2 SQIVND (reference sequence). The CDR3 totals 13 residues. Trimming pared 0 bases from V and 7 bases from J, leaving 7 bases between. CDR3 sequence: CASSIDPKQPQHF. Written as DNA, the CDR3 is TGTGCCAGTAGTATAGACCCAAAACAGCCCCAGCATTTT. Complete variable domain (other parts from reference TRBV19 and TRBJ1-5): DGGITQSPKYLFRKEGQNVTLSCEQNLNHDAMYWYRQDPGQGLRLIYYSQIVNDFQKGDIAEGYSVSREKKESFPLTVTSAQKNPTAFYLCASSIDPKQPQHFGDGTRLSIL.

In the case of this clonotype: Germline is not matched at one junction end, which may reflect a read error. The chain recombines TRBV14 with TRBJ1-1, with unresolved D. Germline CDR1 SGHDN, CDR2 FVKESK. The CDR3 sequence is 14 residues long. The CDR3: CASSQRTLNTKAFF. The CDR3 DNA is TGTGCCAGCAGCCAACGGACTCTGAACACTAAAGCTTTCTTT. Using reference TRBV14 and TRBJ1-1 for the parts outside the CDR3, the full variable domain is EAGVTQFPSHSVIEKGQTVTLRCDPISGHDNLYWYRRVMGKEIKFLLHFVKESKQDESGMPNNRFLAERTGGTYSTLKVQPAELEDSGVYFCASSQRTLNTKAFFGQGTRLTVV.

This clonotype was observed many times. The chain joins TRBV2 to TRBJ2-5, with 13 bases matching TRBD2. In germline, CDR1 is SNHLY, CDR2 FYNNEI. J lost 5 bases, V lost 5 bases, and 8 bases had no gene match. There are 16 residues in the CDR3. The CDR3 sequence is CASSRLAGGGLETQYF. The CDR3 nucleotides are TGTGCCAGCAGTAGACTAGCGGGAGGAGGTTTGGAGACCCAGTACTTC.

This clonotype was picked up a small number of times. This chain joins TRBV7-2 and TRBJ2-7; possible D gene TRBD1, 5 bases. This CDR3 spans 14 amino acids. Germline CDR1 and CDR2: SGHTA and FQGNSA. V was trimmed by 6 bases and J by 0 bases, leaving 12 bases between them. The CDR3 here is CASSARQFSYEQYF. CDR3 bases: TGTGCCAGCAGTGCCCGACAGTTCTCCTACGAGCAGTACTTC.

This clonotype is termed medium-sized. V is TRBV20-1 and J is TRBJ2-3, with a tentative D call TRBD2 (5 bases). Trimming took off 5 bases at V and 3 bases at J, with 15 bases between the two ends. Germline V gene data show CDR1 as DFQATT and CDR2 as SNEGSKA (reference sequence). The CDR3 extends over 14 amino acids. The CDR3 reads CSADRVAITDTQYF. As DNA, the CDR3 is TGCAGTGCTGACCGGGTAGCGATAACAGATACGCAGTATTTT.

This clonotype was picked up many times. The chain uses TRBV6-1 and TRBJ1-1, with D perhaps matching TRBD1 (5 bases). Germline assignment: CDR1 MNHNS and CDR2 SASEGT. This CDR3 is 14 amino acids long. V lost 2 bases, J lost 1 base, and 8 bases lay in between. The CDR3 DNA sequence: TGTGCCAGCAGTGAACAGGGAGGGAACACTGAAGCTTTCTTT. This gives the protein CASSEQGGNTEAFF.

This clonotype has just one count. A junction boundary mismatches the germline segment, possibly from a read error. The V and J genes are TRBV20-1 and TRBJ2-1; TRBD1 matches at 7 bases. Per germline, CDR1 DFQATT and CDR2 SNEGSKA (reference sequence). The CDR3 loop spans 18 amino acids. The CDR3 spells CSARDLVGTVSSYNEQFF. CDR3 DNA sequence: TGCAGTGCCAGAGATCTAGTCGGGACAGTGAGCTCCTACAATGAGCAGTTCTTC.